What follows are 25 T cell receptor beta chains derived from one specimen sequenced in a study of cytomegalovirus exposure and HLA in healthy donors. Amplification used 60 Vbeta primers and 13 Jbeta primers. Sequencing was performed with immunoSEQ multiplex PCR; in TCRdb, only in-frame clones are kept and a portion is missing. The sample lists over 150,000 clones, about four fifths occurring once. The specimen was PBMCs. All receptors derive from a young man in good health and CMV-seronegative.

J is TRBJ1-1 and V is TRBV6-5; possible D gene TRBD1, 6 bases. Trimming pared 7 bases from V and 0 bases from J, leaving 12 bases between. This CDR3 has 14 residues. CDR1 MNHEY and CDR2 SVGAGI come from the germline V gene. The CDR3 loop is CASTRDRMNTEAFF. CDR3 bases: TGTGCCAGCACCCGAGACAGGATGAACACTGAAGCTTTCTTT.

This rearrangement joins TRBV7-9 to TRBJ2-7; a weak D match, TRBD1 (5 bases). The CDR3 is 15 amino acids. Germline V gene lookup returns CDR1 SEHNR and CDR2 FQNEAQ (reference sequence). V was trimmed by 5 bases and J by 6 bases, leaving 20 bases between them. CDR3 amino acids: CASSPVKGSPFEQYF. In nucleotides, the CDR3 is TGTGCCAGCAGCCCGGTAAAGGGGTCCCCCTTCGAGCAGTACTTC.

The CDR3 here is CASSLGPMTGRSYEQYF. CDR3 DNA sequence: TGTGCCAGCAGCTTAGGTCCGATGACAGGGCGAAGTTACGAGCAGTACTTC. The genes are TRBV7-6 and TRBJ2-7, with 7 bases aligning to TRBD1. Germline V lookup: CDR1 SGHVS, CDR2 FNYEAQ. The J segment lost 4 bases and the V segment lost 1 base, leaving 13 bases of the junction unmatched. This CDR3 contains 17 residues.

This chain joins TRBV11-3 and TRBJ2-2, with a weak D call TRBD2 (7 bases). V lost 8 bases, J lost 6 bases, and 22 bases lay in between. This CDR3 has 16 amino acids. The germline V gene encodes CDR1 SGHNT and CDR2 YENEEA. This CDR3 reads CASGFERGGRAGELFF. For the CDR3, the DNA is TGTGCCAGCGGTTTCGAAAGGGGGGGTCGGGCCGGGGAGCTGTTTTTT.

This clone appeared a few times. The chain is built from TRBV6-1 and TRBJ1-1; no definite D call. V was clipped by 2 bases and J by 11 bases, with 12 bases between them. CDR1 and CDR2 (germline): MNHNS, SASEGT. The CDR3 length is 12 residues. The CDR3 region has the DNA TGTGCCAGCAGTGAACACTGGCCGGGGGCTTTCTTT. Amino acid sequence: CASSEHWPGAFF.

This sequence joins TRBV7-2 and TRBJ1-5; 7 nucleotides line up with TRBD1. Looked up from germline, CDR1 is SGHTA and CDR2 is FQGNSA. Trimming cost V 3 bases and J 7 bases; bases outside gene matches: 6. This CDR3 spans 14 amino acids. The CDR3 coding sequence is TGTGCCAGCAGCTTCCATGACAGGGTACAGCCCCAGCATTTT. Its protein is CASSFHDRVQPQHF.

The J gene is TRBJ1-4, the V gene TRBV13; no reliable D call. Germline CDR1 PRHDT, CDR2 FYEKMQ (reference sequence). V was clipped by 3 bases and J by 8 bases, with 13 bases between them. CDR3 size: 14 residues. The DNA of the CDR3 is TGTGCCAGCAGCTTCTCGGGGTATCGGGAAAAACTGTTTTTT. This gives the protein CASSFSGYREKLFF.

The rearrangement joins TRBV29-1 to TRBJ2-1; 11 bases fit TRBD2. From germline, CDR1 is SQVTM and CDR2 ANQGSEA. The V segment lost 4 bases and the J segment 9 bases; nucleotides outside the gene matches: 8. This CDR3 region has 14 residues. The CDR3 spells CSVGPLAGAGEQFF. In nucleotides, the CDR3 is TGCAGCGTTGGCCCACTAGCGGGAGCGGGTGAGCAGTTCTTC.

CDR3 sequence reads: CASSDVAGWGSDNEQFF. The CDR3 region has the DNA TGTGCCAGCAGCGATGTGGCGGGGTGGGGATCTGACAATGAGCAGTTCTTC. The chain couples TRBV5-6 to TRBJ2-1, with a possible D match to TRBD2 (6 bases). The V gene lost 4 bases and the J gene lost 5 bases, with 22 bases spanning the gap. CDR3 length: 17 amino acids. CDR1 is SGHDT, CDR2 YYEEEE, per germline.

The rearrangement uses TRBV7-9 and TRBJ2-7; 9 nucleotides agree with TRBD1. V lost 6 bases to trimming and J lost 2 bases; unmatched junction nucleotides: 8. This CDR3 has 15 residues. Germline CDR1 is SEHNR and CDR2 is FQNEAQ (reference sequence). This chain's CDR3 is CASSPMDRGPYEQYF. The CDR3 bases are TGTGCCAGCAGTCCCATGGACAGGGGACCCTACGAGCAGTACTTC. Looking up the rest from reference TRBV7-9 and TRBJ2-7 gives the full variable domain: DTGVSQNPRHKITKRGQNVTFRCDPISEHNRLYWYRQTLGQGPEFLTYFQNEAQLEKSRLLSDRFSAERPKGSFSTLEIQRTEQGDSAMYLCASSPMDRGPYEQYFGPGTRLTVT.

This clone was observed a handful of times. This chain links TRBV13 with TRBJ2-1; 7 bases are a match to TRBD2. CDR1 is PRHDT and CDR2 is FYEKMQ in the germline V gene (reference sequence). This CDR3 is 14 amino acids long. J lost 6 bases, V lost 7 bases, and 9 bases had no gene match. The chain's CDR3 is CASKVAGPANEQFF. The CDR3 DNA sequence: TGTGCCAGCAAGGTAGCGGGCCCTGCCAATGAGCAGTTCTTC.

The CDR3 loop reads CASRGQGVYWNYGYTF. In nucleotides, the CDR3 is TGTGCCAGCAGAGGACAGGGGGTTTACTGGAACTATGGCTACACCTTC. The V gene is TRBV27, the J gene TRBJ1-2; 10 bases are shared with TRBD1. Germline CDR1 and CDR2: MNHEY and SMNVEV (reference sequence). CDR3 length: 16 amino acids. V trimming: 6 bases; J trimming: 2 bases; junction bases outside the gene matches: 9.

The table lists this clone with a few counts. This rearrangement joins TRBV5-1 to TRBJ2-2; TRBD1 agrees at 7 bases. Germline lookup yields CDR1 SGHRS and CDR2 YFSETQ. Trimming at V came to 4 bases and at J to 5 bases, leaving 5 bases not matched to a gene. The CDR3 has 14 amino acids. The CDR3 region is CASSPGQSTGELFF. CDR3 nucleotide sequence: TGCGCCAGCAGCCCGGGACAGAGTACCGGGGAGCTGTTTTTT.

CDR3 protein: CASLLPGQNEQYF. The CDR3 DNA is TGTGCCAGTCTTCTTCCGGGACAAAACGAGCAGTACTTC. The chain has TRBV28 and TRBJ2-7, with D possibly TRBD1 on 6 matching bases. The CDR3 contains 13 residues. Germline V gene lookup returns CDR1 MDHEN and CDR2 SYDVKM. With 9 bases removed from V and 5 bases from J, the gap between germline ends came to 17 bases.

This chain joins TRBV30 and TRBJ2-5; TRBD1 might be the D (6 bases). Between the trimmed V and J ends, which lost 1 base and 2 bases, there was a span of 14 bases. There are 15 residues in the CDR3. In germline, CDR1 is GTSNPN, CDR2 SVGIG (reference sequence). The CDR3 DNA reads TGTGCCTGGAGTGGAGGCCCGGACAGTCAAGAGACCCAGTACTTC. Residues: CAWSGGPDSQETQYF. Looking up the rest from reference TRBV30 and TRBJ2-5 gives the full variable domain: SQTIHQWPATLVQPVGSPLSLECTVEGTSNPNLYWYRQAAGRGLQLLFYSVGIGQISSEVPQNLSASRPQDRQFILSSKKLLLSDSGFYLCAWSGGPDSQETQYFGPGTRLLVL.

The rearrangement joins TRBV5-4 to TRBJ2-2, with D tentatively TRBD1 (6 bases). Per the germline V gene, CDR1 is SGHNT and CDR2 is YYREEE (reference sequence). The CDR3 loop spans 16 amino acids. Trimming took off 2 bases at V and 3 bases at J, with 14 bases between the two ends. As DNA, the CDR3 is TGTGCCAGCAGCTTAGGATTGGACAGCTACACCGGGGAGCTGTTTTTT. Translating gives CASSLGLDSYTGELFF. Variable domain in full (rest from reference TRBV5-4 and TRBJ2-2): ETGVTQSPTHLIKTRGQQVTLRCSSQSGHNTVSWYQQALGQGPQFIFQYYREEENGRGNFPPRFSGLQFPNYSSELNVNALELDDSALYLCASSLGLDSYTGELFFGEGSRLTVL.

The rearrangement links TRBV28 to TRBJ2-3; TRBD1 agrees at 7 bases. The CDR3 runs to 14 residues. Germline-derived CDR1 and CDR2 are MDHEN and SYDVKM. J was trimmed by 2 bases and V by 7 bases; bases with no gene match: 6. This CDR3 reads CASTGQGDTDTQYF. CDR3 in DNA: TGTGCCAGCACTGGGCAGGGGGACACAGATACGCAGTATTTT.

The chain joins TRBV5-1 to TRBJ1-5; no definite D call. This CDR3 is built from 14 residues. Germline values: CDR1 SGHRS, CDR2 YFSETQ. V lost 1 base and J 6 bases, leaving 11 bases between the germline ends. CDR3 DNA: TGCGCCAGCAGCTTGTCGAGGGTTCCTCAGCCCCAGCATTTT. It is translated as CASSLSRVPQPQHF.

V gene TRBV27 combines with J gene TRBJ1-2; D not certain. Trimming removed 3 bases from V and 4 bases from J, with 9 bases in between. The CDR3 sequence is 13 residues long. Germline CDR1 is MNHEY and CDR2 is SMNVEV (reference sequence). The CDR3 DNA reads TGTGCCAGCAGTTTCGCGGAGAGCTATGGCTACACCTTC. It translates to CASSFAESYGYTF.

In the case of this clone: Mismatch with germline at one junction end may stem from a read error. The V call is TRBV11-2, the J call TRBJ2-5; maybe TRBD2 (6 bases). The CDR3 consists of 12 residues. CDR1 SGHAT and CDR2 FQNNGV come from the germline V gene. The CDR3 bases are TGTGCCAGCAGCTTATTGGGACTTGACGGACACTTC. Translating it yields CASSLLGLDGHF. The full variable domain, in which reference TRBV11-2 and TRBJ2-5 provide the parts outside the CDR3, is EAGVAQSPRYKIIEKRQSVAFWCNPISGHATLYWYQQILGQGPKLLIQFQNNGVVDDSQLPKDRFSAERLKGVDSTLKIQPAKLEDSAVYLCASSLLGLDGHFGPGTRLLVL.

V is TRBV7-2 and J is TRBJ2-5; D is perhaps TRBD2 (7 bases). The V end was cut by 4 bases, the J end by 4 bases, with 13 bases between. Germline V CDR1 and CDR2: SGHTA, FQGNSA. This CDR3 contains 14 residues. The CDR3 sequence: CASSWGGGGETQYF. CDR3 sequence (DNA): TGTGCCAGCAGCTGGGGGGGCGGGGGAGAGACCCAGTACTTC. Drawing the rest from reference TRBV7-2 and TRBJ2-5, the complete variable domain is GAGVSQSPSNKVTEKGKDVELRCDPISGHTALYWYRQSLGQGLEFLIYFQGNSAPDKSGLPSDRFSAERTGGSVSTLTIQRTQQEDSAVYLCASSWGGGGETQYFGPGTRLLVL.

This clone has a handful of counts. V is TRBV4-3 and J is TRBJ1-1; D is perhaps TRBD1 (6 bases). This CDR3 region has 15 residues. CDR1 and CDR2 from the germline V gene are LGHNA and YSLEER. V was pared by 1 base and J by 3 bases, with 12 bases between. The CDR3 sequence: CASSQGWGQHTEAFF. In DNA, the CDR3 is TGCGCCAGCAGCCAAGGGTGGGGGCAACACACTGAAGCTTTCTTT.

The DNA of the CDR3 is TGTGCCAGCAGCTTAGAAGATAGTGAGCAGTTCTTC. It is translated as CASSLEDSEQFF. The chain employs TRBV11-3 and TRBJ2-1; D is uncertain. CDR1 SGHNT and CDR2 YENEEA come from the germline V gene. V was pared by 0 bases and J by 9 bases, with 6 bases between. This CDR3 is 12 amino acids long.

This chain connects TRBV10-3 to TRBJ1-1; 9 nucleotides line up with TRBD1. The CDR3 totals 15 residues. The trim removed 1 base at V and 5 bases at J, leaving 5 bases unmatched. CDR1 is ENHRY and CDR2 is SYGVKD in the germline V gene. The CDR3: CAISEFDRGTTEAFF. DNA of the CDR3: TGTGCCATCAGTGAGTTTGACAGGGGGACGACTGAAGCTTTCTTT.

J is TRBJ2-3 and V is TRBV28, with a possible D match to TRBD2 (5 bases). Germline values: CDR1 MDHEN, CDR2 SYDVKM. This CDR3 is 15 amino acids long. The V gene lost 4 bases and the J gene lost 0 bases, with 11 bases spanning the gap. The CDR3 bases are TGTGCCAGCAGTTCCAGCGGAACTAGCACAGATACGCAGTATTTT. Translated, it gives CASSSSGTSTDTQYF.